This section outlines one T cell receptor beta chain sequence together with its context. Its target is not known. This may be a read error, as it is one base from a much larger clone. The data belong to a study of neurological immune-mediated disorders. Germline V lookup: CDR1 SGHTA, CDR2 FQGNSA. The CDR3 length is 16 residues. A single run covered 15-18 subjects with over 170 million TCR-beta sequences. TCRdb re-analysed the 5' RACE reads in MiXCR, keeping a single row per CDR3 protein. The data hold fewer than 20,000 distinct CDR3 sequences, with about a quarter observed a single time. Notes on the study in general: The highest TCR clonal expansion occurred in HTLV-1-associated myelopathy; multiple sclerosis fell below healthy controls.

The sequence was obtained from a man between 45 and 60 years old with HTLV-1-associated myelopathy (HAM/TSP). This rearrangement joins TRBV7-2 to TRBJ1-1; TRBD1 might be the D (6 bases). Sequencing was carried out using PBMCs. The CDR3 DNA follows: TGTGTCAGCGGCCCCCCCCGGACAGCCCCAGGCACTGAAGCTTTCTTT. It is translated as CVSGPPRTAPGTEAFF.